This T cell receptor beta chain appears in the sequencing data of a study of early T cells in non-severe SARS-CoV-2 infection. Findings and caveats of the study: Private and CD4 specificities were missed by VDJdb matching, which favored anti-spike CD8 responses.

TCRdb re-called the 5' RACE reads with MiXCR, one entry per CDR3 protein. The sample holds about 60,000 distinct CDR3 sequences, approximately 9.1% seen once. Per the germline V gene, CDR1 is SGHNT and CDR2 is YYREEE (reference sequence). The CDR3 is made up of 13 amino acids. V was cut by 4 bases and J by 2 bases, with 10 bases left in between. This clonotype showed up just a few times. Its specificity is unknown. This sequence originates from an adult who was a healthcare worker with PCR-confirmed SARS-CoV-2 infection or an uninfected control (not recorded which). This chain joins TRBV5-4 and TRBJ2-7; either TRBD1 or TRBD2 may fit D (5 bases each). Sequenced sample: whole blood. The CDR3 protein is CASSPGATYEQYF. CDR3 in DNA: TGTGCCAGCAGCCCCGGGGCTACCTACGAGCAGTACTTC.